The 11 T cell receptor beta chains reported below all come from one sample, sequenced in a study of T cell clonality in common variable immunodeficiency (dated by TCRdb to between 2014 and 2016). Paper-wide results and their limitations: CVID TCRbeta sequences reportedly showed fewer deletions and N-nucleotide insertions and lacked highly modified clones with 13 or more V deletions.

These receptors have no identified antigens. To prepare the library, the immunoSEQ multiplex PCR assay was applied. TCRdb provides this immuneACCESS table in a form limited to in-frame rearrangements. Some clones are lacking; in checked studies, under half of them reflect an unresolved V gene, and why the rest are absent is not known. There are about 34,000 clones in this sample, and none of them is a singleton. Clones ranked in the top ten supply around 27% of the sample. Sequencing input: peripheral blood mononuclear cells. These receptor sequences come from a human donor with common variable immunodeficiency.

This clone showed up just a few times. Coverage ceases 3 residues before the CDR3 finishes, and the germline J gene fills in the end. The V and J genes are TRBV20-1 and TRBJ1-5; D gene ambiguous. CDR1 is DFQATT and CDR2 is SNEGSKA in the germline V gene (reference sequence). The CDR3 loop spans 11 amino acids. V lost 5 bases, J lost 5 bases, and 7 bases lay in between. CDR3: CSAGPHQPQHF. CDR3 bases read: TGCAGTGCTGGCCCCCATCAGCCC.

This clone appeared a few times. The sequenced fragment ends 3 residues before the CDR3 boundary, so the rest is inferred from the germline J gene. The chain joins TRBV30 to TRBJ1-5; 7 bases match TRBD1. Unmatched junction bases numbered 7, after V lost 8 bases and J lost 6 bases. CDR3 size: 12 residues. Per germline, CDR1 GTSNPN and CDR2 SVGIG (reference sequence). CDR3 DNA (partial): TGTGCCGGAGGGACAGCAACTCAGCCC. This codes for CAGGTATQP. The entire CDR3 is CAGGTATQPQHF.

This clone showed up many times. The CDR3 end lies 3 residues beyond the end of the read and is filled in from the germline J gene. The V call is TRBV19, the J call TRBJ1-5, with a tentative D call TRBD1 (6 bases). Looked up from germline, CDR1 is LNHDA and CDR2 is SQIVND (reference sequence). This CDR3 has 17 residues. V was pared by 3 bases and J by 3 bases, with 18 bases between. CDR3 DNA, as far as it was read: TGTGCCAGTAGTATCTCTAACGGAGGGGGAATCAATCAGCCC. Translating it yields CASSISNGGGINQP. The whole CDR3 reads CASSISNGGGINQPQHF.

Of note for this clone: The CDR3 extends 3 residues past the end of the read, so its final part is completed from the germline J gene. This chain uses TRBV19 with TRBJ2-5; 15 bases line up with TRBD2. The CDR3 is made up of 15 amino acids. Trimming took 6 bases from V and 4 from J; bases not matched to a gene: 3. Germline CDR1 is LNHDA and CDR2 is SQIVND (reference sequence). The CDR3 spells CASSPGLAGGETQYF. CDR3 DNA, as far as it was read: TGTGCCAGTAGCCCGGGACTAGCGGGAGGAGAGACC.

This clone was observed at least ten times. CDR3: CAWRQTVLNYGYTF. Incomplete CDR3 DNA: TGTGCCTGGAGGCAAACAGTACTTAACTATGGC. This chain connects TRBV30 to TRBJ1-2; D gene uncertain. The read stops 3 residues short of the end of the CDR3; the missing end is completed from the germline J gene. Germline V gives CDR1 GTSNPN, CDR2 SVGIG (reference sequence). Trimming shortened V by 3 bases and J by 1 base, and 12 bases separated the two germline ends. This CDR3 has 14 amino acids.

This clone was detected only a few times. The read ends 3 residues before the CDR3 terminus; that terminus is restored from the germline J gene. This chain links TRBV10-3 with TRBJ2-7, with D uncertain. The CDR3 runs to 17 residues. Germline V gives CDR1 ENHRY, CDR2 SYGVKD. V shed 0 bases and J shed 4 bases, with 19 bases lying between them. The CDR3 is CAISESSGREIEYEQYF. CDR3 bases read: TGTGCCATCAGTGAGTCGTCAGGTCGCGAGATAGAGTACGAG.

This clone was seen a few times. The sequenced fragment ends 3 residues before the CDR3 boundary, so the rest is inferred from the germline J gene. This chain connects TRBV18 to TRBJ1-3; D is uncertain. Germline V gene lookup returns CDR1 KGHSH and CDR2 LQKENI. The CDR3 runs to 16 residues. V dropped 3 bases and J dropped 9 bases, with 21 bases sitting between them. This chain's CDR3 is CASSPSDIGARSTIYF. The DNA read from the CDR3 is TGTGCCAGCTCACCCTCAGACATCGGAGCAAGGTCCACC.

This clone was counted between two and nine times. The read halts 3 residues ahead of the CDR3 end, with the missing end drawn from the germline J gene. The chain couples TRBV7-9 to TRBJ1-5, with 9 bases that match TRBD1. Looked up from germline, CDR1 is SEHNR and CDR2 is FQNEAQ (reference sequence). There are 15 residues in the CDR3. Losses at the gene ends were 5 bases for V and 8 bases for J; bases not matched to a gene: 10. The DNA read from the CDR3 is TGTGCCAGCAGCGGCGGACAGGGGCTGAAGGAGCCC. Its translation is CASSGGQGLKEP. The entire CDR3 is CASSGGQGLKEPQHF.

This clone was counted at least ten times. With the read ending 3 residues before the CDR3 end, the germline J gene is used to fill in that end. The chain carries TRBV7-3 and TRBJ2-3; no clear D gene. V lost 5 bases and J lost 4, with 10 bases in between. The germline V gene encodes CDR1 SGHTA and CDR2 FQGTGA. The CDR3 extends over 13 amino acids. The sequenced CDR3 bases are TGTGCCAGCAGCATCGCGAGCGCAGATACG. This encodes CASSIASADT. The whole CDR3 reads CASSIASADTQYF.

As to this clone: The sequenced fragment ends 3 residues before the CDR3 boundary, so the rest is inferred from the germline J gene. The genes are TRBV30 and TRBJ2-5, with a possible D match to TRBD1 (5 bases). CDR1 and CDR2 from the germline V gene are GTSNPN and SVGIG (reference sequence). V shed 0 bases and J shed 4 bases, with 21 bases lying between them. CDR3 length equals 17 residues. CDR3 DNA (partial): TGTGCCTGGAGTGTACAGGCTCCCGGGCTCAGGGTAGAGACC. Amino acids: CAWSVQAPGLRVET. The full-length CDR3 reads as CAWSVQAPGLRVETQYF.

Note on this clone: Coverage ceases 3 residues before the CDR3 finishes, and the germline J gene fills in the end. The chain uses TRBV7-7 and TRBJ2-5; D might be TRBD2 (7 bases). Germline V lookup: CDR1 SSHAT, CDR2 FNYEAQ (reference sequence). This CDR3 is 14 amino acids long. With 5 bases removed from V and 7 bases from J, the gap between germline ends came to 17 bases. This chain's CDR3 is CASSPGGGAGTQYF. The DNA read from the CDR3 is TGTGCCAGCAGCCCAGGAGGGGGGGCGGGGACC. The full variable domain, in which reference TRBV7-7 and TRBJ2-5 provide the parts outside the CDR3, is GAGVSQSPRYKVTKRGQDVTLRCDPISSHATLYWYQQALGQGPEFLTYFNYEAQPDKSGLPSDRFSAERPEGSISTLTIQRTEQRDSAMYRCASSPGGGAGTQYFGPGTRLLVL.